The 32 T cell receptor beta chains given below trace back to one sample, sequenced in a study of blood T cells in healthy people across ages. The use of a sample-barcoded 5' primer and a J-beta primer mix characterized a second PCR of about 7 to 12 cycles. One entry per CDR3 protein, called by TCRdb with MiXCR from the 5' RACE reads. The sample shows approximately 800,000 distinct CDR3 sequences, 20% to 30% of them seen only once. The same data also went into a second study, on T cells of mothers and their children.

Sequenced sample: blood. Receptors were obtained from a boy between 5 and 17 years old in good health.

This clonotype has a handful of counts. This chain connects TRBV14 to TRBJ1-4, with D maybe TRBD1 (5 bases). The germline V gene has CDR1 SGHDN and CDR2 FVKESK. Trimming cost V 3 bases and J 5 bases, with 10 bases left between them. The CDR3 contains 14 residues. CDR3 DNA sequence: TGTGCCAGCAGCCAGCGGCAGGGAAATGAAAAACTGTTTTTT. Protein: CASSQRQGNEKLFF.

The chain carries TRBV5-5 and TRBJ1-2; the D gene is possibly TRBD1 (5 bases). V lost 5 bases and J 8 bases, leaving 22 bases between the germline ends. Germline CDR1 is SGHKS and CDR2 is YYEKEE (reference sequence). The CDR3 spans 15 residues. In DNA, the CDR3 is TGTGCCAGCAGGCCCCCCCCAGGGACGGTCTTCGGCTACACCTTC. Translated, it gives CASRPPPGTVFGYTF.

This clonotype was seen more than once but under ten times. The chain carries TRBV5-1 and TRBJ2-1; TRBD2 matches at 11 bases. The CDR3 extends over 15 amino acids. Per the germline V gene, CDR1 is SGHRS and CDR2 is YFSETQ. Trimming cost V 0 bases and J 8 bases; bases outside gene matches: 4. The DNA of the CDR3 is TGCGCCAGCAGCTTGGCGCTAGCGGGGGGCGATGAGCAGTTCTTC. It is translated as CASSLALAGGDEQFF.

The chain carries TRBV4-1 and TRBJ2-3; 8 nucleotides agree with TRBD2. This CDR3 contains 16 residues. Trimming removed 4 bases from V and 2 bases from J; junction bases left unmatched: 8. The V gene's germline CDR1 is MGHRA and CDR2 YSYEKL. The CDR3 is CASSPLGGVLTDTQYF. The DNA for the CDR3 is TGCGCCAGCAGCCCTCTCGGGGGGGTTCTCACAGATACGCAGTATTTT.

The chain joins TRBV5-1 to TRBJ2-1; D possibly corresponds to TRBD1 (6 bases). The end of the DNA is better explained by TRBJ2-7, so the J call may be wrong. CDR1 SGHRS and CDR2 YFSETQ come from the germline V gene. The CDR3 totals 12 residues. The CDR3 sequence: CASSSQGHEQYF. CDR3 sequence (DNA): TGCGCCAGCAGCTCACAGGGCCACGAGCAGTACTTC.

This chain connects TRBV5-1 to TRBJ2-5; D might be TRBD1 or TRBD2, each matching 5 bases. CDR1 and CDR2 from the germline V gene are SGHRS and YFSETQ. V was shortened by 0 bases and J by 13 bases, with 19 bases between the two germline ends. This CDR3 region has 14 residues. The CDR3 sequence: CASSLGGQDLGGYF. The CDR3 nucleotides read TGCGCCAGCAGCTTGGGGGGCCAGGACCTCGGAGGGTACTTC.

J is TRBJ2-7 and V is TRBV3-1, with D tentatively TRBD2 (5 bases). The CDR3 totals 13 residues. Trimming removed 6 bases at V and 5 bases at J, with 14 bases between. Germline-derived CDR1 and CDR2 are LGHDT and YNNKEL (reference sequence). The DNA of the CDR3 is TGTGCCAGCAGATCCAGCGGTAACCACGAGCAGTACTTC. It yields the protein CASRSSGNHEQYF.

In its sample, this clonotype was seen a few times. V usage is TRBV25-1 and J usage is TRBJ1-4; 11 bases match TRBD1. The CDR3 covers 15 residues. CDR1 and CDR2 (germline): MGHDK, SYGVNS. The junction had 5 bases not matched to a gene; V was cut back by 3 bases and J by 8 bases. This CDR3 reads CASSEVGQGEEKLFF. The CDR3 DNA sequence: TGTGCCAGCAGTGAGGTGGGACAGGGGGAGGAAAAACTGTTTTTT.

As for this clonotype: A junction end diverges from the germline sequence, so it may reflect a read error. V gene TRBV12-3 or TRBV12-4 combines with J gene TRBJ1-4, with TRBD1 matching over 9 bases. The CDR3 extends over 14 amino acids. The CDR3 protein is CAISPGQGREKLFF. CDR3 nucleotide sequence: TGTGCCATCAGTCCGGGACAGGGCAGAGAAAAACTGTTTTTT.

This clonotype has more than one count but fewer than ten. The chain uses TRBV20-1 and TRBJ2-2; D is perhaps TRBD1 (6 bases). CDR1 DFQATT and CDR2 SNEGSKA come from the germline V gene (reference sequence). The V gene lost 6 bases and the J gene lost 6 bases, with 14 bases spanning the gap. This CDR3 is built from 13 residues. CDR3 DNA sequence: TGCAGTGCGGAACACAGGGCTGCCGGGGAGCTGTTTTTT. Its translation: CSAEHRAAGELFF.

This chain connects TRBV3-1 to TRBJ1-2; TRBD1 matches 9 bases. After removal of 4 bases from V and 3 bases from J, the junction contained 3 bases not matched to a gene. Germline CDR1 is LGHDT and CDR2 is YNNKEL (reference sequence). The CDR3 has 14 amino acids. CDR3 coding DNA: TGTGCCAGCAGCCCCGGACAGGGGTACTATGGCTACACCTTC. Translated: CASSPGQGYYGYTF.

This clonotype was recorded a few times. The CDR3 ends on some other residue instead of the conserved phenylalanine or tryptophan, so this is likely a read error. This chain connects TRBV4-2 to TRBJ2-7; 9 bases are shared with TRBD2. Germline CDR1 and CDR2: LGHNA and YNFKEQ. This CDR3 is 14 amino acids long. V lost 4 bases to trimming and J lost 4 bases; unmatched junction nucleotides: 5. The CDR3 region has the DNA TGTGCCAGCAGCCCGACTAGCGGAAAATACGAGCAGTACCTC. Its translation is CASSPTSGKYEQYL.

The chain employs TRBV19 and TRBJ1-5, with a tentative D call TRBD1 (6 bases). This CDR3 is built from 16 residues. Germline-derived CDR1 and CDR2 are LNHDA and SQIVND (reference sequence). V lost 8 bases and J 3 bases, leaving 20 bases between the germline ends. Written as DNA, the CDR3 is TGTGCCAGTGCCGAGGGTGGGGGGCGTGACAATCAGCCCCAGCATTTT. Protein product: CASAEGGGRDNQPQHF.

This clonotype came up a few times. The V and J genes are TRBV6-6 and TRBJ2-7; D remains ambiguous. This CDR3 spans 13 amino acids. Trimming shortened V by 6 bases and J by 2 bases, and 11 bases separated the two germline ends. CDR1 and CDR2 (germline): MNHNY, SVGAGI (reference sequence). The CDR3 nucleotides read TGTGCCAGCAGGGATGACATAGCCTACGAGCAGTACTTC. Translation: CASRDDIAYEQYF.

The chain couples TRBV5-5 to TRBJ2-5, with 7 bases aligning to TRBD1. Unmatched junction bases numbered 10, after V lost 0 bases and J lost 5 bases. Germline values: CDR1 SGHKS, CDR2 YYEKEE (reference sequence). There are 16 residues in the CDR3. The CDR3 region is CASSLGGTGVGETQYF. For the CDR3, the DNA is TGTGCCAGCAGCTTGGGAGGAACAGGGGTTGGGGAGACCCAGTACTTC.

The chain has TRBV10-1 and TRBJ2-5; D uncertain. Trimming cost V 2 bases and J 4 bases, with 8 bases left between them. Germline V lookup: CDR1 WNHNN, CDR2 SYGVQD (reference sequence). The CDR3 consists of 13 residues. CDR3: CASSEVGLETQYF. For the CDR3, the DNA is TGCGCCAGCAGTGAGGTCGGGTTAGAGACCCAGTACTTC.

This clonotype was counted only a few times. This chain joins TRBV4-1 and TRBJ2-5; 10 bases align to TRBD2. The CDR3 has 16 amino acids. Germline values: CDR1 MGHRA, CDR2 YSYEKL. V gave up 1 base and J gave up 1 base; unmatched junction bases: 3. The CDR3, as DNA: TGCGCCAGCAGCCAAGGGGTAGCGGGGGGCCAAGAGACCCAGTACTTC. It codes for CASSQGVAGGQETQYF.

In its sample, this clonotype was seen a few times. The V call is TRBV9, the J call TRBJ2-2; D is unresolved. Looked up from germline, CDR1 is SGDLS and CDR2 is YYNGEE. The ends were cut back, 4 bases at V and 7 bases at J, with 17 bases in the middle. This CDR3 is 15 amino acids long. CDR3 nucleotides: TGTGCCAGCAGCTTCATAGACACTCCTTTCGGGGAGCTGTTTTTT. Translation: CASSFIDTPFGELFF. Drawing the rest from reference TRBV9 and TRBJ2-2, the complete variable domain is DSGVTQTPKHLITATGQRVTLRCSPRSGDLSVYWYQQSLDQGLQFLIQYYNGEERAKGNILERFSAQQFPDLHSELNLSSLELGDSALYFCASSFIDTPFGELFFGEGSRLTVL.

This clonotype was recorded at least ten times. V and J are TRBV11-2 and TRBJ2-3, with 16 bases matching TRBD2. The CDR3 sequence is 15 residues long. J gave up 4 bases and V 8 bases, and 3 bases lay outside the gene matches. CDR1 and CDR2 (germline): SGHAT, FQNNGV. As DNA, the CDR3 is TGTGCCAGCGGCGGGACTAGCGGGGGGGCAGATACGCAGTATTTT. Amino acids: CASGGTSGGADTQYF.

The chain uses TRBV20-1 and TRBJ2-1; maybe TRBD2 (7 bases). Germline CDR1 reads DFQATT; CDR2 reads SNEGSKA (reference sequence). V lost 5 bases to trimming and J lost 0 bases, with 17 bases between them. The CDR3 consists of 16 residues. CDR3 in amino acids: CSADSRGGSSYNEQFF. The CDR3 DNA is TGCAGTGCTGACTCGAGGGGGGGGAGCTCCTACAATGAGCAGTTCTTC.

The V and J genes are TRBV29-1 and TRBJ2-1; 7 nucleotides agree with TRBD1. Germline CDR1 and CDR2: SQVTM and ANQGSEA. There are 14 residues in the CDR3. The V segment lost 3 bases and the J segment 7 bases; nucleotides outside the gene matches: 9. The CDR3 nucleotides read TGCAGCGTTGAGAGGCGAGCAGGGGGTAATGAGCAGTTCTTC. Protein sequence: CSVERRAGGNEQFF.

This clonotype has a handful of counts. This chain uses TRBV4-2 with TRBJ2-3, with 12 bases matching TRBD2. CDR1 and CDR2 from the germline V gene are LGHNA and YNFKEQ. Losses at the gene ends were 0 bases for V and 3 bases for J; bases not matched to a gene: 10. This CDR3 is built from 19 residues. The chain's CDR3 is CASSQDLGLAGGSTDTQYF. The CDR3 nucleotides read TGTGCCAGCAGCCAAGATCTCGGTCTAGCGGGGGGGAGTACAGATACGCAGTATTTT.

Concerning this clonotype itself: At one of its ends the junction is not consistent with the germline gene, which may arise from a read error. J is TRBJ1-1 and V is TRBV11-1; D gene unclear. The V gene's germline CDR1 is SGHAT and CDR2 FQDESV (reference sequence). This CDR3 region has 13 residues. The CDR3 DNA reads TGTGCCTGCAGCTTAGGAGCGAACACTGAAGCTTTCTTT. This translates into CACSLGANTEAFF. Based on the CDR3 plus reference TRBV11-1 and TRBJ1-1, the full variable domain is EAEVAQSPRYKITEKSQAVAFWCDPISGHATLYWYRQILGQGPELLVQFQDESVVDDSQLPKDRFSAERLKGVDSTLKIQPAELGDSAMYLCACSLGANTEAFFGQGTRLTVV.

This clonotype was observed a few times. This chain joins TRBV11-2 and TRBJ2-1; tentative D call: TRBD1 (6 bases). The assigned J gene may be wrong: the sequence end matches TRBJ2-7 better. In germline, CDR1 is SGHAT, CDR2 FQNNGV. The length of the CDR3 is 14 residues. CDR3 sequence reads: CASSSDSRPYEQYF. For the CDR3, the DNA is TGTGCCAGCAGCTCGGACAGTCGTCCGTACGAGCAGTACTTC.

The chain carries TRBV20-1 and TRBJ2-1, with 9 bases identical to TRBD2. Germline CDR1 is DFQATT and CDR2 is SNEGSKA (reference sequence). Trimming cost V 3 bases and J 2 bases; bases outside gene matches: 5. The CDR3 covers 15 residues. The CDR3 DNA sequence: TGCAGTGCTAGTACGCTAGCGGGGACCTACAATGAGCAGTTCTTC. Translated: CSASTLAGTYNEQFF.

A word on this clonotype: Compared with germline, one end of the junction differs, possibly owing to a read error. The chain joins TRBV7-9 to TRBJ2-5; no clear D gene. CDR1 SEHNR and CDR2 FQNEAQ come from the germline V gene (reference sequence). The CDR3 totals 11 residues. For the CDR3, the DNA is TGTGCCAGCAGCTTCGGCGCGACCCAGTATTTC. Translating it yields CASSFGATQYF. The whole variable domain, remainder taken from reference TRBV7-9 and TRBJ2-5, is DTGVSQNPRHKITKRGQNVTFRCDPISEHNRLYWYRQTLGQGPEFLTYFQNEAQLEKSRLLSDRFSAERPKGSFSTLEIQRTEQGDSAMYLCASSFGATQYFGPGTRLLVL.

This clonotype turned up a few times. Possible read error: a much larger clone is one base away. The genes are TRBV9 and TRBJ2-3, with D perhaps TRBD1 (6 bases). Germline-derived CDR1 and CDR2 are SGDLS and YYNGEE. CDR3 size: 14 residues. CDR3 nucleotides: TGTGCCAGCATCGTAGGGGGAGGCACAGATACGCAGTATTTT. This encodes CASIVGGGTDTQYF. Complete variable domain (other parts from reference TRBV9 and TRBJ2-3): DSGVTQTPKHLITATGQRVTLRCSPRSGDLSVYWYQQSLDQGLQFLIQYYNGEERAKGNILERFSAQQFPDLHSELNLSSLELGDSALYFCASIVGGGTDTQYFGPGTRLTVL.

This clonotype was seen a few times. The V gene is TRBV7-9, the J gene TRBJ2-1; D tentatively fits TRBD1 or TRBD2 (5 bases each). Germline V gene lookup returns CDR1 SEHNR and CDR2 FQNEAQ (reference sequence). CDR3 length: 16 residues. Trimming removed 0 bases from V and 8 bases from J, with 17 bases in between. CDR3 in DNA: TGTGCCAGCAGCTTAGCCCCCTTCGGGGACCGGGATGAGCAGTTCTTC. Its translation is CASSLAPFGDRDEQFF.

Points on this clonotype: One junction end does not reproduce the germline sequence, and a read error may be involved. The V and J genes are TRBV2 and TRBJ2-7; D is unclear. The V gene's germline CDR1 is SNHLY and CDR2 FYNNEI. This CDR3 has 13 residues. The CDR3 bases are TGTGTCAGCAGTGAAGACAACTACTACGAGCAGTACTTC. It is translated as CVSSEDNYYEQYF. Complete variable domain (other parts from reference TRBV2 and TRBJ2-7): EPEVTQTPSHQVTQMGQEVILRCVPISNHLYFYWYRQILGQKVEFLVSFYNNEISEKSEIFDDQFSVERPDGSNFTLKIRSTKLEDSAMYFCVSSEDNYYEQYFGPGTRLTVT.

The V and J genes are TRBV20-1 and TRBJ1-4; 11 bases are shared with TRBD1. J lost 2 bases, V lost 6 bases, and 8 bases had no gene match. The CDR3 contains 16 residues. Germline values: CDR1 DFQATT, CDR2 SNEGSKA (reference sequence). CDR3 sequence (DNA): TGCAGTGCCGGGACAGGGGGTAATGTGACTAATGAAAAACTGTTTTTT. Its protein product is CSAGTGGNVTNEKLFF.

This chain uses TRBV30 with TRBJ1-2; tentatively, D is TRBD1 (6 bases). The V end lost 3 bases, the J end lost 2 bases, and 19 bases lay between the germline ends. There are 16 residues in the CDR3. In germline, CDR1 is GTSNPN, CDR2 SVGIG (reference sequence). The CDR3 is CAWSPPPTGSNYGYTF. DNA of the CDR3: TGTGCCTGGAGCCCCCCCCCGACAGGCTCCAACTATGGCTACACCTTC.

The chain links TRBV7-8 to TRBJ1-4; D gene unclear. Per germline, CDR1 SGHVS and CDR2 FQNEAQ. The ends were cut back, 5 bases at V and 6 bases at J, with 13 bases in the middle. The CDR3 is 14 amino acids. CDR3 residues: CASSPQVRYEKLFF. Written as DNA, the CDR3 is TGTGCCAGCAGCCCCCAGGTTCGATATGAAAAACTGTTTTTT. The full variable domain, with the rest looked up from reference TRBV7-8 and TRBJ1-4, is GAGVSQSPRYKVAKRGQDVALRCDPISGHVSLFWYQQALGQGPEFLTYFQNEAQLDKSGLPSDRFFAERPEGSVSTLKIQRTQQEDSAVYLCASSPQVRYEKLFFGSGTQLSVL.